The entry below gives a single TCR beta chain sequence along with its context. Antigen unknown. The ends were cut back, 0 bases at V and 0 bases at J, with 9 bases in the middle. This CDR3 is built from 16 residues. The germline V gene has CDR1 SGHVS and CDR2 FNYEAQ. The data originate from a study of post-analysis software for immune sequencing data. Notes on the study in general: The five TRBV segments detected at higher frequency in patients than in controls included TRBV5-6, TRBV5-1 and TRBV20-1.

Incorporated into the TCR beta cDNA libraries were unique molecular identifiers, which served to reduce PCR and sequencing biases. From the PCR reads, TCRdb called clonotypes with MiXCR, one entry per CDR3 protein. The data hold about 500,000 distinct CDR3 sequences, with roughly 45% observed a single time. Sequencing was carried out using blood. This sequence joins TRBV7-6 and TRBJ2-1, with TRBD1 as a possible D gene (5 bases). The clonotype originates from a girl aged 5-17 years with multiple sclerosis. DNA for the CDR3: TGTGCCAGCAGCTTAGCAGCAGACAGCTCCTACAATGAGCAGTTCTTC. It is translated as CASSLAADSSYNEQFF.